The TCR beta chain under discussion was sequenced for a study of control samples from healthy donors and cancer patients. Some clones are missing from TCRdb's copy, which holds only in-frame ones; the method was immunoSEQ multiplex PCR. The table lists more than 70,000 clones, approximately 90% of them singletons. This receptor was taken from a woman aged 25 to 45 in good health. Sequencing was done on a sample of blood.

This CDR3 is CASSLVGRGPYGYTF. CDR3 sequence (DNA): TGTGCCAGCAGCTTGGTGGGCAGGGGGCCCTATGGCTACACCTTC. The chain joins TRBV5-6 to TRBJ1-2; TRBD1 aligns across 8 bases. V lost 0 bases, J lost 4 bases, and 5 bases stayed unmatched. Germline CDR1 reads SGHDT; CDR2 reads YYEEEE. This CDR3 is built from 15 residues.